The 15 T cell receptor beta chains below were found in one sample sequenced in a study of OX40 agonist ivuxolimab in advanced cancers. The table came from immunoSEQ multiplex PCR; TCRdb's copy has only in-frame clones and leaves some out. The sample lists 90,000 to 100,000 clones, roughly 83% seen once, with more than 1.1% in the top ten. Specimen: CD4+ or CD8+ T cells sorted from blood, collected in a trial of the OX40 agonist ivuxolimab. The receptors originated from an adult with an advanced solid tumor such as melanoma, head and neck, liver or kidney cancer.

The rearrangement joins TRBV6-6 to TRBJ2-7, with TRBD1 matching over 8 bases. The V segment lost 7 bases and the J segment 0 bases; nucleotides outside the gene matches: 8. The CDR3 is made up of 15 amino acids. CDR1 is MNHNY and CDR2 is SVGAGI in the germline V gene (reference sequence). The CDR3 sequence: CASTSQTGASYEQYF. CDR3 nucleotide sequence: TGTGCCAGCACTTCTCAGACAGGGGCCTCCTACGAGCAGTACTTC.

The J gene is TRBJ1-2, the V gene TRBV6-1, with 9 bases aligning to TRBD1. Trimming at V came to 4 bases and at J to 6 bases, leaving 9 bases not matched to a gene. The CDR3 runs to 15 residues. The germline CDR1 and CDR2 sequences are MNHNS and SASEGT. DNA of the CDR3: TGTGCCAGCAGTGCGCTGGACAGGGGAGTCAATGGCTACACCTTC. This encodes CASSALDRGVNGYTF.

V usage is TRBV6-1 and J usage is TRBJ2-5; 9 nucleotides line up with TRBD2. The CDR3 has 15 residues. CDR1 is MNHNS and CDR2 is SASEGT in the germline V gene. With 6 bases clipped from V and 3 bases from J, the junction kept 8 bases outside the gene matches. The CDR3 sequence is CASRRRGGGEETQYF. The CDR3 nucleotides are TGTGCCAGCAGAAGGCGGGGGGGAGGGGAAGAGACCCAGTACTTC.

The chain uses TRBV9 and TRBJ1-3; tentative D call: TRBD1 (6 bases). Trimming removed 0 bases at V and 5 bases at J, with 21 bases between. In germline, CDR1 is SGDLS, CDR2 YYNGEE. The CDR3 is 18 residues long. The CDR3 sequence is CASSVVYSRRGNRNTIYF. CDR3 in DNA: TGTGCCAGCAGCGTAGTCTATTCTCGCAGGGGAAACAGAAACACCATATATTTT.

V is TRBV27 and J is TRBJ2-5; TRBD1 matches 7 bases. The CDR3 covers 18 residues. CDR1 is MNHEY, CDR2 SMNVEV, per germline (reference sequence). The V and J ends lost 1 base and 5 bases, in that order; junction bases with no gene match: 16. CDR3 DNA: TGTGCCAGCAGTTTATATGGGACAGTATTGGGGCGTGGGGAGACCCAGTACTTC. This encodes CASSLYGTVLGRGETQYF.

The chain has TRBV5-5 and TRBJ1-1; no clear D. The V gene lost 3 bases and the J gene lost 4 bases, with 7 bases spanning the gap. The CDR3 runs 12 residues. Germline V gene sequence: CDR1 SGHKS, CDR2 YYEKEE (reference sequence). The DNA of the CDR3 is TGTGCCAGCAGCTCGCCGGCCACTGAAGCTTTCTTT. Encoded protein: CASSSPATEAFF.

The chain couples TRBV5-8 to TRBJ2-1; TRBD2 matches 10 bases. Germline V gene data show CDR1 as SGHTS and CDR2 as YDEGEE. The ends lost 5 bases at V and 7 bases at J; junction bases unmatched: 9. This CDR3 contains 15 residues. The CDR3 sequence: CASRLRSSGSNEQFF. Here the CDR3 DNA reads TGTGCCAGCAGACTGCGGTCTAGCGGGAGTAATGAGCAGTTCTTC.

The chain combines TRBV9 with TRBJ2-3; the D gene is possibly TRBD1 (5 bases). The germline V gene encodes CDR1 SGDLS and CDR2 YYNGEE. V dropped 3 bases and J dropped 6 bases, with 17 bases sitting between them. CDR3 length: 15 residues. As DNA, the CDR3 is TGTGCCAGCAGCGGCCGCCCCATAGCAGGGGATACGCAGTATTTT. Residues: CASSGRPIAGDTQYF.

This chain connects TRBV7-9 to TRBJ1-2; 11 nucleotides line up with TRBD1. Germline assignment: CDR1 SEHNR and CDR2 FQNEAQ (reference sequence). With V trimmed by 4 bases and J by 0 bases, 13 bases remained unmatched. The CDR3 loop spans 19 amino acids. The CDR3 loop reads CASSSGPGTGGVANYGYTF. CDR3 nucleotides: TGTGCCAGCAGCTCCGGCCCCGGGACAGGGGGGGTAGCTAACTATGGCTACACCTTC.

This chain joins TRBV6-5 and TRBJ1-2, with D hard to call. CDR1 and CDR2 (germline): MNHEY, SVGAGI. Trimming removed 0 bases at V and 6 bases at J, with 14 bases between. The CDR3 spans 15 residues. The CDR3 here is CASSYSPTGVHGYTF. The CDR3 coding sequence is TGTGCCAGCAGTTACTCACCCACCGGGGTCCATGGCTACACCTTC.

J is TRBJ2-5 and V is TRBV4-1, with D tentatively TRBD1 or TRBD2 (6 bases each). The end of the DNA aligns better with TRBJ2-7, so the J call may be wrong. There are 17 residues in the CDR3. Germline V gene data show CDR1 as MGHRA and CDR2 as YSYEKL. The CDR3 coding sequence is TGCGCCAGCAGCCAAGTTGAAGGGGGGCAGAACTCCTACGAGCAGTACTTC. This encodes CASSQVEGGQNSYEQYF.

J is TRBJ2-2 and V is TRBV19, with 8 nucleotides matching TRBD1. With 5 bases clipped from V and 4 bases from J, the junction kept 6 bases outside the gene matches. The CDR3 is 15 residues long. Germline CDR1 and CDR2: LNHDA and SQIVND (reference sequence). CDR3 residues: CASSPTGTGTGELFF. As DNA, the CDR3 is TGTGCCAGTAGTCCGACCGGGACAGGCACCGGGGAGCTGTTTTTT.

The V gene is TRBV5-4, the J gene TRBJ2-7; 11 bases align to TRBD2. The CDR3 totals 16 residues. V shed 1 base and J 3 bases; nucleotides not matched to a gene: 6. CDR1 SGHNT and CDR2 YYREEE come from the germline V gene (reference sequence). The CDR3 DNA reads as TGTGCCAGCAGCTTGTTGGTAGCGGGAGGGCTCTACGAGCAGTACTTC. Translated, it gives CASSLLVAGGLYEQYF.

This clone was seen a few times. The chain carries TRBV5-1 and TRBJ2-1; D is ambiguous. The CDR3 extends over 12 amino acids. Germline CDR1 SGHRS, CDR2 YFSETQ. V was trimmed by 4 bases and J by 0 bases, leaving 2 bases between them. This CDR3 reads CASSPSYNEQFF. The CDR3 DNA is TGCGCCAGCAGCCCCTCCTACAATGAGCAGTTCTTC. The complete variable domain, with remaining parts taken from reference TRBV5-1 and TRBJ2-1, reads KAGVTQTPRYLIKTRGQQVTLSCSPISGHRSVSWYQQTPGQGLQFLFEYFSETQRNKGNFPGRFSGRQFSNSRSEMNVSTLELGDSALYLCASSPSYNEQFFGPGTRLTVL.

This sequence joins TRBV5-1 and TRBJ2-2; D is undetermined. Trimming left V 4 bases short and J 4 bases short, with 8 bases between. CDR3 length: 13 residues. Germline V gene sequence: CDR1 SGHRS, CDR2 YFSETQ. This CDR3 is CASSISVTGELFF. CDR3 sequence (DNA): TGCGCCAGCAGCATTTCGGTCACCGGGGAGCTGTTTTTT. The entire variable domain, with the rest obtained from reference TRBV5-1 and TRBJ2-2, is as follows: KAGVTQTPRYLIKTRGQQVTLSCSPISGHRSVSWYQQTPGQGLQFLFEYFSETQRNKGNFPGRFSGRQFSNSRSEMNVSTLELGDSALYLCASSISVTGELFFGEGSRLTVL.